These T cell receptor beta chains were read from a single sample in a study of T cell therapy after organ transplantation. These TCRs' antigens remain unknown. Here immunoSEQ multiplex PCR was the method, and the copy in TCRdb shows in-frame clones only, minus some. This sample has a few thousand clones, with about two thirds found just once. The sequences come from CD8+ T cells from blood, collected after autologous CMV-specific T cell therapy. Receptors were obtained from a human patient who had received a solid organ transplant and had CMV disease. Some T cells may arise from the graft donor. CDR3s include the opening cysteine and the closing phenylalanine or tryptophan. A D gene is named only where the DNA matches it firmly. The size entry is marked missing in some rows and otherwise reads once, few, many or a size class.

d_gene: -; j_gene: TRBJ1-1; v_gene: TRBV11-1; abundance: -; CDR3nt: TGTGCCAGCAGCCTCGCACAGCAGCCGAACACTGAAGCTTTCTTT; CDR3aa: CASSLAQQPNTEAFF
d_gene: -; j_gene: TRBJ1-1; v_gene: TRBV4-1; abundance: few; CDR3nt: TGCGCCAGCAGCCCCGATATCCCGGGGACGAACACTGAAGCTTTCTTT; CDR3aa: CASSPDIPGTNTEAFF
d_gene: -; j_gene: TRBJ2-1; v_gene: TRBV7-9; abundance: -; CDR3nt: TGTGCCAGCCTCGAGGGAGCGGACAATGAGCAGTTCTTC; CDR3aa: CASLEGADNEQFF
d_gene: TRBD2; j_gene: TRBJ2-2; v_gene: TRBV7-8; abundance: -; CDR3nt: TGTGCCAGCAGCTTCAGGACTAGCGGGGCGACCGGGGAGCTGTTTTTT; CDR3aa: CASSFRTSGATGELFF
d_gene: -; j_gene: TRBJ2-7; v_gene: TRBV27; abundance: medium-sized; CDR3nt: TGTGCCAGCAGTCAGGGGTACGAGCAGTACTTC; CDR3aa: CASSQGYEQYF
d_gene: TRBD2; j_gene: TRBJ2-2; v_gene: TRBV7-9; abundance: -; CDR3nt: TGTGCCAGCAGCACCCGGAGCGGGAGTAACACCGGGGAGCTGTTTTTT; CDR3aa: CASSTRSGSNTGELFF
d_gene: -; j_gene: TRBJ2-5; v_gene: TRBV6-5; abundance: medium-sized; CDR3nt: TGTGCCAGCAGTTACTCGAATCAGGGGACGACCCAGTACTTC; CDR3aa: CASSYSNQGTTQYF
d_gene: -; j_gene: TRBJ2-1; v_gene: TRBV13; abundance: -; CDR3nt: TGTGCCAGCAGCTTTGTTTACTGGGCCTACAATGAGCAGTTCTTC; CDR3aa: CASSFVYWAYNEQFF
d_gene: -; j_gene: TRBJ1-4; v_gene: TRBV13; abundance: -; CDR3nt: TGTGCCAGCAGCCACAACGGGGCCCTGCGAAAACTGTTTTTT; CDR3aa: CASSHNGALRKLFF
d_gene: TRBD2; j_gene: TRBJ2-3; v_gene: TRBV10-3; abundance: -; CDR3nt: TGTGCCACTGTAGCGGGGGCCTCAGATACGCAGTATTTT; CDR3aa: CATVAGASDTQYF
d_gene: -; j_gene: TRBJ2-7; v_gene: TRBV7-2; abundance: -; CDR3nt: TGTGCCAGCAGCTCCCGGGGGGACAAAAAAGGATCCTACGAGCAGTACTTC; CDR3aa: CASSSRGDKKGSYEQYF